The 11 T cell receptor beta chains presented below share a single source sample, sequenced in a study of a mutant IDH1 vaccine in newly diagnosed glioma. These receptors have no identified antigens. Time point of the sample: week 35, safety follow-up. With topical imiquimod, each dose of the vaccine consisted of 300 ug of mutant IDH1 20-mer peptide. Only in-frame clones appear in the TCRdb table, and some are missing; sequencing was by immunoSEQ multiplex PCR. Of 45,000 to 50,000 clones listed, approximately 90% are singletons. The source was PBMCs, collected from a glioma patient whose treatment included an IDH1 peptide vaccine. The receptor source for this set is a woman in her thirties or forties with glioma.

This clone was observed a few times. V usage is TRBV25-1 and J usage is TRBJ2-1; D gene unclear. Trimming removed 6 bases from V and 8 bases from J, with 8 bases in between. CDR1 is MGHDK and CDR2 is SYGVNS in the germline V gene. The CDR3 totals 11 residues. The CDR3, as DNA: TGTGCCAGCAGGGTGCAGTATGAGCAGTTCTTC. Its protein is CASRVQYEQFF.

This sequence joins TRBV7-2 and TRBJ1-3; D perhaps matches TRBD1 (5 bases). In germline, CDR1 is SGHTA, CDR2 FQGNSA. V lost 5 bases, J lost 4 bases, and 24 bases lay in between. The CDR3 spans 18 residues. The CDR3 coding sequence is TGTGCCAGCAGCAGGATTCAGGGTCACCTTACGGGAGGAAACACCATATATTTT. Amino acids: CASSRIQGHLTGGNTIYF. The whole variable domain, remainder taken from reference TRBV7-2 and TRBJ1-3, is GAGVSQSPSNKVTEKGKDVELRCDPISGHTALYWYRQSLGQGLEFLIYFQGNSAPDKSGLPSDRFSAERTGGSVSTLTIQRTQQEDSAVYLCASSRIQGHLTGGNTIYFGEGSWLTVV.

The chain links TRBV5-6 to TRBJ2-5; D may be TRBD2 (5 bases). Trimming took 4 bases from V and 0 from J, leaving 7 bases between them. Germline V CDR1 and CDR2: SGHDT, YYEEEE. The CDR3 loop spans 13 amino acids. The CDR3 protein is CASSVDYQETQYF. The CDR3 DNA sequence: TGTGCCAGCAGCGTGGACTACCAAGAGACCCAGTACTTC.

The V gene is TRBV18, the J gene TRBJ2-2, with TRBD1 identical over 7 bases. Germline assignment: CDR1 KGHSH and CDR2 LQKENI. The length of the CDR3 is 15 residues. V lost 3 bases to trimming and J lost 3 bases; unmatched junction nucleotides: 4. The CDR3 bases are TGTGCCAGCTCACCCGACAGGGCATACACCGGGGAGCTGTTTTTT. As protein: CASSPDRAYTGELFF. The whole variable domain, remainder taken from reference TRBV18 and TRBJ2-2, is NAGVMQNPRHLVRRRGQEARLRCSPMKGHSHVYWYRQLPEEGLKFMVYLQKENIIDESGMPKERFSAEFPKEGPSILRIQQVVRGDSAAYFCASSPDRAYTGELFFGEGSRLTVL.

This rearrangement joins TRBV19 to TRBJ2-7; the D gene is possibly TRBD2 (6 bases). This CDR3 spans 15 amino acids. V was clipped by 3 bases and J by 0 bases, with 12 bases between them. Germline values: CDR1 LNHDA, CDR2 SQIVND (reference sequence). The CDR3 sequence: CASSMGQGLSYEQYF. DNA for the CDR3: TGTGCCAGTAGTATGGGGCAGGGACTCTCCTACGAGCAGTACTTC.

V gene TRBV4-1 combines with J gene TRBJ2-5, with 12 positions matching TRBD2. Germline loops: CDR1 MGHRA, CDR2 YSYEKL. The CDR3 length is 21 residues. V shed 3 bases and J 5 bases; nucleotides not matched to a gene: 22. CDR3 in DNA: TGCGCCAGCAGCCATCCCCGCGGGAGGTCTAGCGGGAGGGACAGAGGGGAGACCCAGTACTTC. Protein product: CASSHPRGRSSGRDRGETQYF.

The chain couples TRBV6-1 to TRBJ2-6, with D possibly matching TRBD1 (6 bases). Per the germline V gene, CDR1 is MNHNS and CDR2 is SASEGT. V was clipped by 7 bases and J by 6 bases, with 7 bases between them. This CDR3 is built from 12 residues. The CDR3 DNA follows: TGTGCCAGCAACAGGGAGGCCAACGTCCTGACTTTC. Translation: CASNREANVLTF.

V and J are TRBV6-5 and TRBJ2-2, with 7 bases lining up with TRBD1. Trimming removed 10 bases from V and 1 base from J; junction bases left unmatched: 6. The CDR3 is 14 amino acids. Germline CDR1 and CDR2: MNHEY and SVGAGI. The CDR3 sequence is CATYRGENTGELFF. The CDR3 DNA follows: TGTGCCACGTACAGGGGCGAGAACACCGGGGAGCTGTTTTTT.

This rearrangement joins TRBV18 to TRBJ1-5; D gene unclear. This CDR3 region has 14 residues. CDR1 and CDR2 from the germline V gene are KGHSH and LQKENI. Trimming removed 6 bases from V and 6 bases from J, with 15 bases in between. CDR3 DNA sequence: TGTGCCAGCTCCCCGAGCCAGGTCGGTCAGCCCCAGCATTTT. Encoded protein: CASSPSQVGQPQHF.

The V and J genes are TRBV5-4 and TRBJ2-3, with D possibly matching TRBD2 (5 bases). The CDR3 consists of 13 residues. The V and J ends lost 5 bases and 7 bases respectively, with 14 bases between them. Germline CDR1 SGHNT, CDR2 YYREEE (reference sequence). The CDR3 coding sequence is TGTGCCAGCAGTTTATCTGGGAGAAATACGCAGTATTTT. Amino acids: CASSLSGRNTQYF.

The genes are TRBV4-3 and TRBJ2-7, with 9 bases aligning to TRBD1. This CDR3 spans 15 amino acids. V lost 2 bases and J lost 4; bases outside the gene matches: 6. CDR1 is LGHNA, CDR2 YSLEER, per germline. The CDR3 spells CASSQSGQGLYEQYF. CDR3 nucleotides: TGCGCCAGCAGCCAATCCGGACAGGGGTTGTACGAGCAGTACTTC.